These 29 T cell receptor beta chains were all obtained from the same sample, sequenced in a study of identical twins. One entry per CDR3 protein results from TCRdb running MiXCR on the 5' RACE reads. The sample yields 690,000 or so distinct CDR3 sequences, about 9.4% seen once. The same specimen was also included in a second study, on yellow fever vaccine responses in identical twins.

Sequenced sample: PBMCs. All receptors derive from a young woman in good health.

This clonotype was found many times. The chain couples TRBV29-1 to TRBJ2-7, with TRBD2 identical over 7 bases. The CDR3 extends over 13 amino acids. The trim removed 4 bases at V and 0 bases at J, leaving 3 bases unmatched. Germline CDR1 reads SQVTM; CDR2 reads ANQGSEA. Here the CDR3 reads CSVAGGSSYEQYF. CDR3 nucleotide sequence: TGCAGCGTTGCCGGGGGGAGCTCCTACGAGCAGTACTTC.

This chain uses TRBV27 with TRBJ2-3, with 10 bases aligning to TRBD2. Germline CDR1 reads MNHEY; CDR2 reads SMNVEV (reference sequence). This CDR3 is built from 15 residues. Trimming at V came to 7 bases and at J to 6 bases, leaving 10 bases not matched to a gene. CDR3 coding DNA: TGTGCCAGCAACGACAGCGGGGGGGCGAGGGATACGCAGTATTTT. Residues: CASNDSGGARDTQYF.

This clonotype was picked up many times. The chain combines TRBV5-1 with TRBJ2-1; 10 bases match TRBD2. Germline V gene lookup returns CDR1 SGHRS and CDR2 YFSETQ. V lost 0 bases and J lost 2; bases outside the gene matches: 8. This CDR3 region has 18 residues. The CDR3: CASSLGGSSGGPYNEQFF. The CDR3 coding sequence is TGCGCCAGCAGCTTGGGAGGGTCTAGCGGGGGTCCCTACAATGAGCAGTTCTTC.

The gene calls are TRBV20-1 and TRBJ2-3; TRBD2 matches 7 bases. Germline V gene data show CDR1 as DFQATT and CDR2 as SNEGSKA (reference sequence). V lost 6 bases, J lost 7 bases, and 16 bases stayed unmatched. This CDR3 spans 15 amino acids. The CDR3 here is CSAARAGLLMNTQYF. For the CDR3, the DNA is TGCAGTGCGGCGCGAGCGGGGCTTCTCATGAATACGCAGTATTTT.

This clonotype was found many times. CDR3 DNA: TGTGCCAGCAGCCCTAGCGGGGCCGATAGTAAATCACAGTACTTC. Translating gives CASSPSGADSKSQYF. The chain uses TRBV28 and TRBJ2-4; TRBD2 agrees at 9 bases. This CDR3 spans 15 amino acids. The germline V gene has CDR1 MDHEN and CDR2 SYDVKM. The junction had 16 bases not matched to a gene; V was cut back by 6 bases and J by 13 bases. Full variable domain (rest looked up from reference TRBV28 and TRBJ2-4): DVKVTQSSRYLVKRTGEKVFLECVQDMDHENMFWYRQDPGLGLRLIYFSYDVKMKEKGDIPEGYSVSREKKERFSLILESASTNQTSMYLCASSPSGADSKSQYFGAGTRLSVL.

In this sample, this clonotype turned up a few times. The chain links TRBV12-3 or TRBV12-4 to TRBJ2-2; D might be TRBD1 or TRBD2, each matching 7 bases. The CDR3 extends over 16 amino acids. V was clipped by 6 bases and J by 5 bases, with 19 bases between them. The CDR3 bases are TGTGCCAGCAGCTCCATAGGGCAGGGGGGGACCGGGGAGCTGTTTTTT. It is translated as CASSSIGQGGTGELFF.

The rearrangement joins TRBV5-1 to TRBJ2-7; 7 bases agree with TRBD1. The V gene's germline CDR1 is SGHRS and CDR2 YFSETQ. The CDR3 length is 15 residues. V shed 4 bases, J shed 1 base, and the junction held 8 bases outside the gene matches. The CDR3 here is CASSDGQEASYEQYF. The CDR3 nucleotides are TGCGCCAGCAGCGACGGACAGGAAGCGTCCTACGAGCAGTACTTC.

This clonotype was detected a few times. V gene TRBV12-5 combines with J gene TRBJ2-1; 10 bases align to TRBD2. J lost 4 bases, V lost 2 bases, and 8 bases had no gene match. Germline loops: CDR1 LGHNT, CDR2 FRNRAP. The CDR3 has 17 amino acids. CDR3: CASGLLAGEYAYNEQFF. CDR3 nucleotides: TGTGCTAGTGGTTTGCTAGCGGGGGAATATGCATACAATGAGCAGTTCTTC.

This clonotype was seen more than once but under ten times. This rearrangement joins TRBV4-1 to TRBJ2-1; TRBD1 aligns across 9 bases. This CDR3 is 16 amino acids long. V lost 4 bases and J lost 2; bases outside the gene matches: 6. Germline V gives CDR1 MGHRA, CDR2 YSYEKL. For the CDR3, the DNA is TGCGCCAGCAGCCTCGCGGACAGGGGAGCCTACAATGAGCAGTTCTTC. Its translation is CASSLADRGAYNEQFF.

This chain uses TRBV19 with TRBJ2-1; D may match TRBD1 or TRBD2 (6 bases each). Germline V lookup: CDR1 LNHDA, CDR2 SQIVND (reference sequence). Deletions cut 3 bases from V and 3 bases from J, with 12 bases between. The CDR3 spans 15 residues. The CDR3 DNA reads TGTGCCAGTAGTATGGAGGGGGATAGCTACAATGAGCAGTTCTTC. It specifies CASSMEGDSYNEQFF.

This clonotype was found many times. The chain has TRBV24-1 and TRBJ2-1; D is perhaps TRBD1 or TRBD2 (5 bases each). Germline loops: CDR1 KGHDR, CDR2 SFDVKD. The germline V and J ends were trimmed by 7 bases and 5 bases, with 11 bases remaining between them. The CDR3 length is 13 residues. In DNA, the CDR3 is TGTGCCACCAGAGGGACGGGACACAATGAGCAGTTCTTC. It translates to CATRGTGHNEQFF.

The chain is built from TRBV5-1 and TRBJ2-3, with TRBD2 identical over 11 bases. CDR3 length equals 19 residues. The germline gives CDR1 SGHRS, CDR2 YFSETQ. V gave up 2 bases and J gave up 1 base; unmatched junction bases: 12. The CDR3 region has the DNA TGCGCCAGCAGCTTCCAAGGGGTAGCGGGGGGGCCTGGCACAGATACGCAGTATTTT. Residues: CASSFQGVAGGPGTDTQYF.

This sequence joins TRBV7-2 and TRBJ1-1; 7 nucleotides line up with TRBD1. V lost 4 bases and J lost 8; bases outside the gene matches: 7. This CDR3 region has 13 residues. Germline CDR1 SGHTA, CDR2 FQGNSA. The CDR3 bases are TGTGCCAGCAGCTCAAGACAGGGCTGGGAAGCTTTCTTT. Translating it yields CASSSRQGWEAFF.

The chain is built from TRBV6-5 and TRBJ2-7; 7 bases are a match to TRBD1. CDR3 length: 15 residues. In germline, CDR1 is MNHEY, CDR2 SVGAGI. V trimming: 4 bases; J trimming: 2 bases; junction bases outside the gene matches: 8. The CDR3 bases are TGTGCCAGCAGTTCCAACCGACAGGGACCCTACGAGCAGTACTTC. This codes for CASSSNRQGPYEQYF.

This rearrangement joins TRBV29-1 to TRBJ1-2, with a possible D match to TRBD1 (6 bases). The germline V gene encodes CDR1 SQVTM and CDR2 ANQGSEA. With 4 bases removed from V and 0 bases from J, the gap between germline ends came to 9 bases. The CDR3 length is 13 residues. CDR3 loop: CSVATGSNYGYTF. Written as DNA, the CDR3 is TGCAGCGTTGCAACAGGGTCTAACTATGGCTACACCTTC. Full variable domain (missing parts from reference TRBV29-1 and TRBJ1-2): SAVISQKPSRDICQRGTSLTIQCQVDSQVTMMFWYRQQPGQSLTLIATANQGSEATYESGFVIDKFPISRPNLTFSTLTVSNMSPEDSSIYLCSVATGSNYGYTFGSGTRLTVV.

The table lists this clonotype with many counts. The rearrangement joins TRBV7-9 to TRBJ2-2; 8 bases are a match to TRBD1. J was trimmed by 0 bases and V by 5 bases; bases with no gene match: 8. CDR3 length: 17 amino acids. Looked up from germline, CDR1 is SEHNR and CDR2 is FQNEAQ (reference sequence). The CDR3, as DNA: TGTGCCAGCAGCCCGACAGGGGTTAACCCGAACACCGGGGAGCTGTTTTTT. It codes for CASSPTGVNPNTGELFF.

Only a few counts were recorded for this clonotype. The V gene is TRBV12-3 or TRBV12-4, the J gene TRBJ2-6; D is perhaps TRBD1 (6 bases). Trimming took 4 bases from V and 3 from J, leaving 13 bases between them. This CDR3 comprises 16 residues. The CDR3 is CASSYARGSGANVLTF. For the CDR3, the DNA is TGTGCCAGCAGTTATGCGAGGGGGAGTGGGGCCAACGTCCTGACTTTC.

The V gene is TRBV20-1, the J gene TRBJ2-7; D gene unclear. Germline V gene lookup returns CDR1 DFQATT and CDR2 SNEGSKA (reference sequence). This CDR3 spans 13 amino acids. Trimming shortened V by 1 base and J by 2 bases, and 9 bases separated the two germline ends. The CDR3: CSARGQPPYEQYF. Here the CDR3 DNA reads TGCAGTGCTAGAGGCCAACCCCCCTACGAGCAGTACTTC.

The table lists this clonotype with many counts. The gene calls are TRBV20-1 and TRBJ1-3, with TRBD1 matching over 9 bases. In germline, CDR1 is DFQATT, CDR2 SNEGSKA (reference sequence). V was pared by 6 bases and J by 0 bases, with 0 bases of the junction left unmatched. CDR3 length: 13 amino acids. The CDR3 here is CSAGQGSGNTIYF. CDR3 DNA: TGCAGTGCGGGACAGGGCTCTGGAAACACCATATATTTT.

This clonotype was seen at least ten times. The gene calls are TRBV28 and TRBJ2-2; weak D call: TRBD2 (6 bases). The CDR3 extends over 14 amino acids. With 7 bases removed from V and 2 bases from J, the gap between germline ends came to 11 bases. CDR1 is MDHEN and CDR2 is SYDVKM in the germline V gene. The CDR3 DNA reads as TGTGCCAGCAAGTCCGGGGGTAACACCGGGGAGCTGTTTTTT. The encoded protein is CASKSGGNTGELFF.

This clonotype was detected many times. The V call is TRBV11-2, the J call TRBJ2-5, with 8 positions matching TRBD2. The CDR3 runs 12 residues. CDR1 and CDR2 from the germline V gene are SGHAT and FQNNGV. Here the CDR3 DNA reads TGTGCAGCCGGGGGGGTAAAAGAGACCCAGTACTTC. It codes for CAAGGVKETQYF.

The sample holds many counts of this clonotype. The rearrangement joins TRBV12-3 or TRBV12-4 to TRBJ2-5, with D perhaps matching TRBD1 (6 bases). Trimming removed 5 bases from V and 4 bases from J, with 14 bases in between. The CDR3 runs to 14 residues. The CDR3 DNA follows: TGTGCCAGCAGTCGGACAGCCGTTGGAGAGACCCAGTACTTC. Its translation is CASSRTAVGETQYF.

This clonotype turned up a few times. CDR3 residues: CATSRVAGVADGELFF. CDR3 nucleotides: TGTGCCACCAGCAGAGTCGCGGGGGTTGCGGACGGGGAGCTGTTTTTT. V and J are TRBV15 and TRBJ2-2, with TRBD2 matching over 7 bases. Germline trimming cut 1 base from V and 7 bases from J; bases unmatched to any gene: 9. The CDR3 is 16 residues long. CDR1 is LNHNV and CDR2 is YYDKDF in the germline V gene (reference sequence).

This clonotype has at least ten counts. The rearrangement joins TRBV7-2 to TRBJ2-2, with a tentative D call TRBD2 (6 bases). The CDR3 runs 15 residues. The ends were cut back, 2 bases at V and 5 bases at J, with 12 bases in the middle. Germline values: CDR1 SGHTA, CDR2 FQGNSA. In nucleotides, the CDR3 is TGTGCCAGCAGCTTAAAGCGCGGGGAAACCGGGGAGCTGTTTTTT. Amino acid sequence: CASSLKRGETGELFF.

Ten or more counts support this clonotype. The V gene is TRBV29-1, the J gene TRBJ1-4, with D possibly TRBD1 on 6 matching bases. Germline CDR1 and CDR2: SQVTM and ANQGSEA. Trimming pared 7 bases from V and 6 bases from J, leaving 12 bases between. CDR3 length equals 12 residues. The DNA of the CDR3 is TGCAGCGCCCGGGACACCGATGAAAAACTGTTTTTT. Translating it yields CSARDTDEKLFF.

This clonotype was detected many times. The chain combines TRBV12-3 or TRBV12-4 with TRBJ2-5, with 8 bases aligning to TRBD2. There are 16 residues in the CDR3. Losses at the gene ends were 3 bases for V and 7 bases for J; bases not matched to a gene: 13. For the CDR3, the DNA is TGTGCCAGCAGTTTGTCGCTAGCGGGCCAAAGGGTGACCCAGTACTTC. Translation: CASSLSLAGQRVTQYF.

Ten or more counts support this clonotype. The chain links TRBV7-9 to TRBJ2-1; 7 bases are a match to TRBD1. V shed 8 bases, J shed 5 bases, and the junction held 9 bases outside the gene matches. The CDR3 is 14 amino acids. Germline CDR1 reads SEHNR; CDR2 reads FQNEAQ (reference sequence). In DNA, the CDR3 is TGTGCCAGCCGACCACGGACAGGTCACAATGAGCAGTTCTTC. Residues: CASRPRTGHNEQFF.

This clonotype was observed many times. The V and J genes are TRBV15 and TRBJ2-1; 8 nucleotides align to TRBD2. Germline loops: CDR1 LNHNV, CDR2 YYDKDF (reference sequence). V trimming: 0 bases; J trimming: 12 bases; junction bases outside the gene matches: 10. This CDR3 has 15 residues. The CDR3 reads CATSRDREGSEVQFF. The CDR3 nucleotides read TGTGCCACCAGCAGAGATCGGGAGGGTAGTGAGGTGCAGTTCTTC.

This clonotype was counted at least ten times. The chain employs TRBV29-1 and TRBJ2-2, with D perhaps TRBD1 or TRBD2 (5 bases each). The CDR3 extends over 14 amino acids. Germline loops: CDR1 SQVTM, CDR2 ANQGSEA. V was pared by 5 bases and J by 1 base, with 11 bases between. CDR3 nucleotides: TGCAGCGTTCGAGTGGGGGTGAACACCGGGGAGCTGTTTTTT. Translation: CSVRVGVNTGELFF.